Listed here are 20 T cell receptor beta chains from one sample, sequenced in a study of CD8 T cells in ankylosing spondylitis. From the 5' RACE reads, TCRdb called clonotypes with MiXCR, one entry per CDR3 protein. The table has some 200,000 distinct CDR3 sequences, 9.5% to 15% seen once; the top ten hold 16%. Input material: blood, either unsorted or a sorted T cell fraction (not recorded which). These receptors were taken from a male donor with ankylosing spondylitis or in good health (not recorded which).

This clonotype appeared a few times. V is TRBV29-1 and J is TRBJ2-7; D call uncertain. Germline V gene data show CDR1 as SQVTM and CDR2 as ANQGSEA. V was pared by 6 bases and J by 2 bases, with 11 bases between. This CDR3 contains 12 residues. The CDR3 DNA reads TGCAGCGTCAGCGTACTGCCCTACGAGCAGTACTTC. It encodes CSVSVLPYEQYF.

This clonotype was counted between two and nine times. The rearrangement uses TRBV11-2 and TRBJ2-7, with 7 bases fitting TRBD2. The trim removed 3 bases at V and 3 bases at J, leaving 5 bases unmatched. Germline V gives CDR1 SGHAT, CDR2 FQNNGV. CDR3 length: 14 residues. As DNA, the CDR3 is TGTGCCAGCAGCTTGGCGGGAGTCTTCTACGAGCAGTACTTC. It is translated as CASSLAGVFYEQYF.

This clonotype has a handful of counts. The CDR3 here is CASSQEMGPRDRVETQYF. The CDR3 DNA is TGCGCCAGCAGCCAAGAAATGGGCCCCCGGGACAGGGTTGAGACCCAGTACTTC. V is TRBV4-1 and J is TRBJ2-5; the match to TRBD1 covers 9 bases. Germline assignment: CDR1 MGHRA and CDR2 YSYEKL. The ends lost 0 bases at V and 5 bases at J; junction bases unmatched: 13. The CDR3 length is 18 residues.

The chain has TRBV29-1 and TRBJ2-1; TRBD1 aligns across 7 bases. Unmatched junction bases numbered 7, after V lost 0 bases and J lost 2 bases. Germline CDR1 and CDR2: SQVTM and ANQGSEA. The CDR3 has 16 residues. The CDR3 DNA sequence: TGCAGCGTTGAAGATCCGACAGGGATAACCTACAATGAGCAGTTCTTC. Residues: CSVEDPTGITYNEQFF.

At least ten counts were recorded for this clonotype. This chain joins TRBV12-3 or TRBV12-4 and TRBJ1-1; 8 bases fit TRBD1. The CDR3 runs 13 residues. V lost 5 bases and J lost 4; bases outside the gene matches: 3. CDR3 coding DNA: TGTGCCAGCAGTGACAGGGGTGGCACTGAAGCTTTCTTT. Protein: CASSDRGGTEAFF.

This clonotype was observed a handful of times. V usage is TRBV7-2 and J usage is TRBJ2-7; weak D call: TRBD2 (6 bases). Germline V gene data show CDR1 as SGHTA and CDR2 as FQGNSA. The CDR3 is 14 residues long. The V and J ends lost 5 bases and 4 bases respectively, with 15 bases between them. The CDR3 here is CASSPGGGEYEQYF. As DNA, the CDR3 is TGTGCCAGCAGCCCCGGTGGAGGGGAGTACGAGCAGTACTTC.

This clonotype came up a few times. This rearrangement joins TRBV4-2 to TRBJ2-7, with 9 bases lining up with TRBD1. V gave up 0 bases and J gave up 4 bases; unmatched junction bases: 4. The germline CDR1 and CDR2 sequences are LGHNA and YNFKEQ. The CDR3 is 15 residues long. DNA for the CDR3: TGTGCCAGCAGCCAAGAGGGACAGGGTGAATACGAGCAGTACTTC. This encodes CASSQEGQGEYEQYF.

This clonotype was detected ten times or more. The chain has TRBV11-2 and TRBJ2-5; D gene unclear. Trimming took 1 base from V and 0 from J, leaving 9 bases between them. In germline, CDR1 is SGHAT, CDR2 FQNNGV. The CDR3 is 15 residues long. The CDR3 spells CASSLVLRYQETQYF. The CDR3 DNA follows: TGTGCCAGCAGCTTAGTCCTTAGATACCAAGAGACCCAGTACTTC.

The rearrangement uses TRBV6-5 and TRBJ2-2; D not resolved. Germline CDR1 reads MNHEY; CDR2 reads SVGAGI. V lost 4 bases and J lost 5, with 20 bases in between. This CDR3 contains 17 residues. CDR3 loop: CASSSRLGVRETGELFF. CDR3 coding DNA: TGTGCCAGCAGTTCCCGCCTTGGGGTTAGGGAAACCGGGGAGCTGTTTTTT.

This clonotype was counted between two and nine times. The chain is built from TRBV2 and TRBJ1-5, with TRBD1 as a possible D gene (5 bases). Trimming stripped 2 bases from V and 0 bases from J, with 17 bases between. From germline, CDR1 is SNHLY and CDR2 FYNNEI. The CDR3 contains 18 residues. In DNA form, the CDR3 reads TGTGCCAGCAGTGAATCGGGGCAGTGGGACTATAGCAATCAGCCCCAGCATTTT. Residues: CASSESGQWDYSNQPQHF.

This clonotype was seen many times. V is TRBV4-1 and J is TRBJ2-3; D not certain. V shed 2 bases and J shed 0 bases, with 9 bases lying between them. CDR1 MGHRA and CDR2 YSYEKL come from the germline V gene. This CDR3 has 15 residues. The CDR3: CASSQWFDSTDTQYF. The CDR3 coding sequence is TGCGCCAGCAGCCAATGGTTCGACAGCACAGATACGCAGTATTTT.

In its sample, this clonotype was seen many times. V is TRBV12-3 or TRBV12-4 and J is TRBJ2-1; D is unclear. The CDR3 spans 13 residues. V lost 6 bases and J lost 5, with 11 bases in between. CDR3: CASSWIRDNEQFF. For the CDR3, the DNA is TGTGCCAGCAGCTGGATACGGGACAATGAGCAGTTCTTC.

The V gene is TRBV15, the J gene TRBJ2-1; no definite D call. Deletions cut 3 bases from V and 4 bases from J, with 19 bases between. The CDR3 totals 17 residues. Germline CDR1 reads LNHNV; CDR2 reads YYDKDF (reference sequence). The CDR3 region is CATSSAPKLSKYNEQFF. The DNA for the CDR3 is TGTGCCACCAGCAGTGCCCCCAAGCTATCCAAATACAATGAGCAGTTCTTC.

Only a few counts were recorded for this clonotype. The CDR3 loop is CAWSLGSPRFYEQYF. CDR3 sequence (DNA): TGTGCCTGGAGTCTGGGTTCGCCACGCTTCTACGAGCAGTACTTC. The chain has TRBV30 and TRBJ2-7; D gene ambiguous. Germline CDR1 and CDR2: GTSNPN and SVGIG (reference sequence). V lost 2 bases and J lost 3, with 17 bases in between. This CDR3 contains 15 residues.

Only a few counts were recorded for this clonotype. The chain is built from TRBV5-6 and TRBJ1-5; D perhaps matches TRBD1 (5 bases). Germline CDR1 reads SGHDT; CDR2 reads YYEEEE. Trimming shortened V by 4 bases and J by 1 base, and 12 bases separated the two germline ends. The CDR3 consists of 15 residues. The CDR3 nucleotides are TGTGCCAGCAGCCCCCGGGGGGGAAGCAATCAGCCCCAGCATTTT. The encoded protein is CASSPRGGSNQPQHF. Together with reference TRBV5-6 and TRBJ1-5, the CDR3 gives the full variable domain: DAGVTQSPTHLIKTRGQQVTLRCSPKSGHDTVSWYQQALGQGPQFIFQYYEEEERQRGNFPDRFSGHQFPNYSSELNVNALLLGDSALYLCASSPRGGSNQPQHFGDGTRLSIL.

The V call is TRBV9, the J call TRBJ2-3; a possible D gene is TRBD2 (6 bases). Looked up from germline, CDR1 is SGDLS and CDR2 is YYNGEE. The V end was cut by 3 bases, the J end by 2 bases, with 13 bases between. The CDR3 consists of 15 residues. In nucleotides, the CDR3 is TGTGCCAGCAGCGCGGGACTTTGGGCCACAGATACGCAGTATTTT. Protein: CASSAGLWATDTQYF.

The chain is built from TRBV14 and TRBJ1-5; possible D gene TRBD1, 5 bases. V shed 8 bases and J shed 2 bases, with 7 bases lying between them. The CDR3 has 12 residues. Germline V gene sequence: CDR1 SGHDN, CDR2 FVKESK. CDR3 loop: CASGRGNQPQHF. DNA of the CDR3: TGTGCCAGCGGCAGGGGCAATCAGCCCCAGCATTTT.

This clonotype was counted only a few times. J is TRBJ1-1 and V is TRBV5-4; D gene unclear. Trimming pared 3 bases from V and 5 bases from J, leaving 20 bases between. Germline V gene sequence: CDR1 SGHNT, CDR2 YYREEE (reference sequence). The CDR3 runs to 16 residues. CDR3 residues: CASSSRIGLMYTEAFF. The CDR3 DNA is TGTGCCAGCAGCTCTCGGATAGGACTGATGTATACTGAAGCTTTCTTT.

This clonotype was seen repeatedly, ten times or more. The rearrangement links TRBV5-1 to TRBJ2-5, with D maybe TRBD2 (5 bases). This CDR3 spans 15 amino acids. The germline V gene has CDR1 SGHRS and CDR2 YFSETQ. Trimming stripped 0 bases from V and 4 bases from J, with 13 bases between. CDR3 nucleotides: TGCGCCAGCAGCTTGGCCTTAGCGAAGGCAGAGACCCAGTACTTC. It codes for CASSLALAKAETQYF.

This clonotype appeared many times. The rearrangement joins TRBV27 to TRBJ2-7, with 9 bases that match TRBD1. J gave up 3 bases and V 3 bases, and 3 bases lay outside the gene matches. This CDR3 is built from 14 residues. In germline, CDR1 is MNHEY, CDR2 SMNVEV (reference sequence). The CDR3 sequence: CASSFQDRGYEQYF. The CDR3 DNA follows: TGTGCCAGCAGTTTCCAGGACAGGGGCTACGAGCAGTACTTC.